The 3 T cell receptor beta chains below all came from one sample that was sequenced in a study of T cells in localized non-small cell lung cancer. Libraries were prepared by immunoSEQ multiplex PCR; TCRdb keeps only in-frame clonotypes and omits some of them. The table records tens of thousands of clones, around 92% of them present only once. Source: peripheral blood mononuclear cells, taken before any cancer treatment. Source of these receptors: a woman aged 40 to 75 with stage III lung adenocarcinoma.

The rearrangement uses TRBV30 and TRBJ2-5; 14 bases fit TRBD2. Trimming took 2 bases from V and 5 from J; bases not matched to a gene: 7. The CDR3 contains 16 residues. Germline V gives CDR1 GTSNPN, CDR2 SVGIG (reference sequence). The DNA of the CDR3 is TGTGCCTGGAGTCCCTCCGGGACTAGCGGGAGCGAGACCCAGTACTTC. Its protein product is CAWSPSGTSGSETQYF.

The chain links TRBV29-1 to TRBJ2-3; D is ambiguous. Germline values: CDR1 SQVTM, CDR2 ANQGSEA. Trimming took off 4 bases at V and 0 bases at J, with 14 bases between the two ends. The CDR3 is made up of 15 amino acids. The chain's CDR3 is CSVAQNNPSTDTQYF. The CDR3 nucleotides read TGCAGCGTTGCCCAGAATAACCCTAGCACAGATACGCAGTATTTT.

The chain has TRBV28 and TRBJ1-2; no clear D gene. V was clipped by 3 bases and J by 3 bases, with 8 bases between them. The CDR3 sequence is 13 residues long. The germline V gene has CDR1 MDHEN and CDR2 SYDVKM. In DNA form, the CDR3 reads TGTGCCAGCAGTTTCAACGCCTACTATGGCTACACCTTC. Translation: CASSFNAYYGYTF.